Below are 10 T cell receptor beta chains sequenced from a single sample in a study of control samples from healthy donors and cancer patients. Libraries were prepared by immunoSEQ multiplex PCR; TCRdb keeps only in-frame clonotypes and omits some of them. The sample carries approximately 150,000 clones, about 91% recorded once. The specimen was blood. These TCRs come from a man younger than 40 in good health.

The chain couples TRBV5-4 to TRBJ2-2; D is tentatively TRBD1 or TRBD2 (5 bases each). Trimming removed 5 bases from V and 0 bases from J, with 11 bases in between. This CDR3 spans 15 amino acids. Germline V gene data show CDR1 as SGHNT and CDR2 as YYREEE (reference sequence). The CDR3 reads CASSPQGPNTGELFF. The CDR3 DNA sequence: TGTGCCAGCAGTCCGCAGGGACCGAACACCGGGGAGCTGTTTTTT.

The chain joins TRBV28 to TRBJ2-7, with D perhaps matching TRBD2 (6 bases). CDR1 and CDR2 (germline): MDHEN, SYDVKM. The CDR3 contains 15 residues. V shed 6 bases and J shed 3 bases, with 18 bases lying between them. The CDR3 sequence: CASRPGHGGDYEQYF. CDR3 DNA sequence: TGTGCCAGCAGACCTGGACATGGAGGGGACTACGAGCAGTACTTC.

The gene calls are TRBV2 and TRBJ2-1, with D tentatively TRBD1 (6 bases). Trimming left V 6 bases short and J 0 bases short, with 15 bases between. Per the germline V gene, CDR1 is SNHLY and CDR2 is FYNNEI. This CDR3 is built from 16 residues. The CDR3 nucleotides are TGTGCCAGCAGATCGGACAGCCACTCCTCCTACAATGAGCAGTTCTTC. Protein sequence: CASRSDSHSSYNEQFF.

The chain employs TRBV24-1 and TRBJ2-2; 7 bases are a match to TRBD2. J gave up 3 bases and V 11 bases, and 8 bases lay outside the gene matches. CDR3 length: 14 residues. CDR1 is KGHDR and CDR2 is SFDVKD in the germline V gene. The CDR3, as DNA: TGTGCCATAGGGGACTACACACACACCGGGGAGCTGTTTTTT. Amino acid sequence: CAIGDYTHTGELFF.

This rearrangement joins TRBV7-9 to TRBJ2-1; TRBD2 is a possible D gene (6 bases). The CDR3 runs 11 residues. In germline, CDR1 is SEHNR, CDR2 FQNEAQ (reference sequence). Trimming took off 5 bases at V and 13 bases at J, with 12 bases between the two ends. CDR3 sequence reads: CASSPPGEQFF. CDR3 coding DNA: TGTGCCAGCAGCCCTCCGGGAGAACAGTTCTTC.

CDR3 sequence (DNA): TGTGCAAGTCGCTGGGACAGGGGGCCACTAATGGGCTCCTATAATTCACCCCTCCACTTT. Protein: CASRWDRGPLMGSYNSPLHF. V and J are TRBV12-2 and TRBJ1-6; the table's D call, TRBD1, has no DNA check behind it. TRBV12-2 is described as a pseudogene. The CDR3 is made up of 20 amino acids.

The chain links TRBV4-2 to TRBJ2-4, with a possible D match to TRBD2 (6 bases). With 1 base removed from V and 3 bases from J, the gap between germline ends came to 13 bases. Germline lookup yields CDR1 LGHNA and CDR2 YNFKEQ. The CDR3 covers 16 residues. The CDR3 sequence is CASSQGTRGGKNIQYF. The CDR3, as DNA: TGTGCCAGCAGCCAAGGGACAAGGGGAGGCAAAAACATTCAGTACTTC.

J is TRBJ1-2 and V is TRBV12-3 or TRBV12-4; D not resolved. The CDR3 contains 12 residues. V lost 0 bases and J lost 3, with 2 bases in between. The chain's CDR3 is CASSLADYGYTF. The CDR3 DNA is TGTGCCAGCAGTTTAGCCGACTATGGCTACACCTTC.

The chain carries TRBV19 and TRBJ2-3; no firm D call. The germline V and J ends were trimmed by 4 bases and 2 bases, with 7 bases remaining between them. The CDR3 spans 13 residues. Germline-derived CDR1 and CDR2 are LNHDA and SQIVND (reference sequence). DNA of the CDR3: TGTGCCAGTAGTAGGACGGACACAGATACGCAGTATTTT. Translating it yields CASSRTDTDTQYF.

The CDR3 DNA follows: TGTGCCTGGAGTGTAGCGGGGGAGCAGTTCTTC. Amino acid sequence: CAWSVAGEQFF. The chain employs TRBV30 and TRBJ2-1, with TRBD2 identical over 7 bases. The junction had 0 bases not matched to a gene; V was cut back by 0 bases and J by 10 bases. The CDR3 is made up of 11 amino acids. CDR1 is GTSNPN and CDR2 is SVGIG in the germline V gene (reference sequence).